This section outlines one TCR beta chain sequence together with its context. The antigen is undetermined. The data stem from a study of T cell responses to AZD1222 COVID-19 vaccine. Study-level points and caveats: Only after the peak T cell response were repertoires sampled. Reportedly, nearly half of unique spike TCRs recognized epitopes outside B.1.351/B.1.1.7 mutations.

V was trimmed by 1 base and J by 8 bases, leaving 5 bases between them. Germline CDR1 and CDR2: SEHNR and FQNEAQ (reference sequence). The CDR3 sequence is 12 residues long. Here immunoSEQ multiplex PCR was the method, and the copy in TCRdb shows in-frame clones only, minus some. The sample contains 100,000 to 150,000 clones, more than 75% of which appear only once. The starting material was peripheral blood, obtained on day 0 of AZD1222 vaccination. The V gene is TRBV7-9, the J gene TRBJ1-4; D gene uncertain. The TCR sequence derives from an adult in good health. The CDR3 here is CASSLGEEKLFF. The CDR3 DNA reads as TGTGCCAGCAGCTTAGGCGAAGAAAAACTGTTTTTT.